This section outlines one T cell receptor beta chain sequence together with its context. The sample holds other DNA sequences that translate to the same CDR3. Measured with immunoSEQ multiplex PCR; TCRdb has only the in-frame clones, and not every one. The sample records some 160,000 clones, about 80% being singletons. This sample was taken from a study of blood T cell repertoires in COVID-19. Trimming left V 1 base short and J 6 bases short, with 6 bases between. The CDR3 covers 13 residues. Per the germline V gene, CDR1 is SGHTA and CDR2 is FQGNSA. The source material was peripheral blood. The sequence was collected from a man between 65 and 79 years old with active or convalescent COVID-19. The chain combines TRBV7-2 with TRBJ2-2, with D possibly TRBD1 on 5 matching bases. The CDR3 DNA reads as TGTGCCAGCAGCTTAGTCAGGGCCGGGGAGCTGTTTTTT. Amino acid sequence: CASSLVRAGELFF. Using reference TRBV7-2 and TRBJ2-2 for the parts outside the CDR3, the full variable domain is GAGVSQSPSNKVTEKGKDVELRCDPISGHTALYWYRQSLGQGLEFLIYFQGNSAPDKSGLPSDRFSAERTGGSVSTLTIQRTQQEDSAVYLCASSLVRAGELFFGEGSRLTVL.